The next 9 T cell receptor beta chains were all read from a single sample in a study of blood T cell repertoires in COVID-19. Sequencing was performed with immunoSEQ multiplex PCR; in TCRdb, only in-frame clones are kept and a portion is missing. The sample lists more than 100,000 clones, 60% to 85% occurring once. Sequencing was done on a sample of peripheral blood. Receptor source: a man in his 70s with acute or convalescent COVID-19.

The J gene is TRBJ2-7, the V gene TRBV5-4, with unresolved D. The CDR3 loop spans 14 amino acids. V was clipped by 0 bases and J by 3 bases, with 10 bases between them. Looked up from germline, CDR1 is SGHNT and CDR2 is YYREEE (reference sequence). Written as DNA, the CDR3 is TGTGCCAGCAGCTTGGCGGGTAGTCTCTACGAGCAGTACTTC. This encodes CASSLAGSLYEQYF.

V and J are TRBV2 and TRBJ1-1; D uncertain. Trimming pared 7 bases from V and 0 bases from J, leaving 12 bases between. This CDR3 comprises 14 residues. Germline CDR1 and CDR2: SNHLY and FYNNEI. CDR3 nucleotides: TGTGCCAGCACTCCGGAAGGAGTGAACACTGAAGCTTTCTTT. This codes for CASTPEGVNTEAFF.

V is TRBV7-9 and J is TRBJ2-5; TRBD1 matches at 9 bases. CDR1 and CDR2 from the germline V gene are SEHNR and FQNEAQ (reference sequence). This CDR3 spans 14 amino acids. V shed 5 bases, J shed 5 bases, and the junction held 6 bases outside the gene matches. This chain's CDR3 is CASSAQGAEETQYF. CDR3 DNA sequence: TGTGCCAGCAGCGCACAGGGGGCGGAGGAGACCCAGTACTTC.

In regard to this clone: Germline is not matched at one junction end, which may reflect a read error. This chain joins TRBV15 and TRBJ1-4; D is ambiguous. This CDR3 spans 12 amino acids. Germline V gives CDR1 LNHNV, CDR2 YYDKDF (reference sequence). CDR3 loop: CATSRVGGRILF. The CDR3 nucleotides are TGTGCCACCAGCAGAGTTGGAGGGAGGATCCTTTTT.

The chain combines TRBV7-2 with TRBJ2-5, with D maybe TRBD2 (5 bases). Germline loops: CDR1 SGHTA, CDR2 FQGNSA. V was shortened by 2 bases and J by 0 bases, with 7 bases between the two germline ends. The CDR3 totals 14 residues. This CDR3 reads CASSLRRYQETQYF. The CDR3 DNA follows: TGTGCCAGCAGCTTAAGGAGGTACCAAGAGACCCAGTACTTC.

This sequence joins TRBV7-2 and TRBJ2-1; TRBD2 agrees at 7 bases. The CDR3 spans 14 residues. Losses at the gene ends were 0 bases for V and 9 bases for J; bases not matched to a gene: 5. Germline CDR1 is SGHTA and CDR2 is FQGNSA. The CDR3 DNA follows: TGTGCCAGCAGCTTAGCGAAGGGAGGGAGTGAGCAGTTCTTC. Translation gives CASSLAKGGSEQFF.

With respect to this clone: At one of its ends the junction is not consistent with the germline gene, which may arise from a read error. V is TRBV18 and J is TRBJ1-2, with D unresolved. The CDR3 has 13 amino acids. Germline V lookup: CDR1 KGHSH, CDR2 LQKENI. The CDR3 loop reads CATSVENNYGYTF. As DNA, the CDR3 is TGTGCCACCTCAGTCGAGAATAACTATGGCTACACCTTC.

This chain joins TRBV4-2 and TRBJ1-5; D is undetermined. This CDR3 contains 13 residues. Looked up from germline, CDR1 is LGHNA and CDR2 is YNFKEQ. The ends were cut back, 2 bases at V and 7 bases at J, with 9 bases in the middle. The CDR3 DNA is TGTGCCAGCAGCCAAAACAGCGGGCAGCCCCAGCATTTT. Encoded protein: CASSQNSGQPQHF.

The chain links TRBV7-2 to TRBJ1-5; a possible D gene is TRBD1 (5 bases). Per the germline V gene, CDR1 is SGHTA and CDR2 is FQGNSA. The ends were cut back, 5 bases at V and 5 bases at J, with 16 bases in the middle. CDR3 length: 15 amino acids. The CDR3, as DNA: TGTGCCAGCAGCCAAAACCGCGTGACAGATCAGCCCCAGCATTTT. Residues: CASSQNRVTDQPQHF.